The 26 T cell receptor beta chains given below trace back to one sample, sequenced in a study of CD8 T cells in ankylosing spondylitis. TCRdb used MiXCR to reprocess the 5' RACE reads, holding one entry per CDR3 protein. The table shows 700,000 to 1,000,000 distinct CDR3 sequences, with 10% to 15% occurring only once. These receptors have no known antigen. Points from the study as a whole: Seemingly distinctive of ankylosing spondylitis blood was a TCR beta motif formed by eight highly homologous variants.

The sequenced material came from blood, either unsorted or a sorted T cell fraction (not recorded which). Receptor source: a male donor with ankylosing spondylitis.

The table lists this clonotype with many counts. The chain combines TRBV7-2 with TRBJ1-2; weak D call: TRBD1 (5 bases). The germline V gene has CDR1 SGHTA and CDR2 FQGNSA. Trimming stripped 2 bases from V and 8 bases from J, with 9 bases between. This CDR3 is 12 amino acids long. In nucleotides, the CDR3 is TGTGCCAGCAGCTTACCTCGGGGCGGCTACACCTTC. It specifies CASSLPRGGYTF.

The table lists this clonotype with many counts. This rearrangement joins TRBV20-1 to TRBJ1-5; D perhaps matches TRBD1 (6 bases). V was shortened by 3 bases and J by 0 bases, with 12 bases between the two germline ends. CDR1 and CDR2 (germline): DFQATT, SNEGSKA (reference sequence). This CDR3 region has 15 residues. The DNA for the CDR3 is TGCAGTGCTAGGAGGGGGGGCTCTAGCAATCAGCCCCAGCATTTT. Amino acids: CSARRGGSSNQPQHF.

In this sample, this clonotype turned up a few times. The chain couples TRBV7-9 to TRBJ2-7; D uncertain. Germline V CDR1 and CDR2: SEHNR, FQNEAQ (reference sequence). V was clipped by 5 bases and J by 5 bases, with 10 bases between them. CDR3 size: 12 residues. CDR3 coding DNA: TGTGCCAGCAGCCCGACGAGTCACGAGCAGTACTTC. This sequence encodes CASSPTSHEQYF.

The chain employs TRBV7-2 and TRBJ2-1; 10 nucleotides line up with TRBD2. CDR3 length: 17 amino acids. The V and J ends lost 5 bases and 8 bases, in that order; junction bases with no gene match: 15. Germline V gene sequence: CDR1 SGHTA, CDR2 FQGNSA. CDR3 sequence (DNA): TGTGCCAGCAGCCTCTCCCGAGGTAGCGGGAGGTTCGATGAGCAGTTCTTC. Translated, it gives CASSLSRGSGRFDEQFF.

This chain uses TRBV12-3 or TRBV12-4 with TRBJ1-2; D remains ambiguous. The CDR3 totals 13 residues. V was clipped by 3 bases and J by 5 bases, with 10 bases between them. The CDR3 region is CASSFGRVYGYTF. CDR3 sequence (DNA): TGTGCCAGCAGTTTCGGCAGAGTATATGGCTACACCTTC.

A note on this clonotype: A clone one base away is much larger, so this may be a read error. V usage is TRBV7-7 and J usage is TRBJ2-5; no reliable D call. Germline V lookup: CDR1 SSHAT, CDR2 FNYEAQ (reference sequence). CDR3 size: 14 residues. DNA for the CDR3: TGTGCTAGCAGCACCCTTGGGCGGCAAGAGACCCAGTACTTC. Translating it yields CASSTLGRQETQYF.

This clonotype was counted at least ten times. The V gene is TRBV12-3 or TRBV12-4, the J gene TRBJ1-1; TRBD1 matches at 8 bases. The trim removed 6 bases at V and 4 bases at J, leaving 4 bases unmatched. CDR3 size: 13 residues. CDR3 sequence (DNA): TGTGCCAGCAGAAGTACAGGGGGCACTGAAGCTTTCTTT. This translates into CASRSTGGTEAFF.

CDR3 in DNA: TGTGCCACCAGCAGGGGCTATTACAATGAGCAGTTCTTC. Translated, it gives CATSRGYYNEQFF. The V call is TRBV24-1, the J call TRBJ2-1, with a possible D match to TRBD1 (6 bases). CDR1 is KGHDR, CDR2 SFDVKD, per germline. The V end was cut by 7 bases, the J end by 4 bases, with 10 bases between. The CDR3 runs to 13 residues.

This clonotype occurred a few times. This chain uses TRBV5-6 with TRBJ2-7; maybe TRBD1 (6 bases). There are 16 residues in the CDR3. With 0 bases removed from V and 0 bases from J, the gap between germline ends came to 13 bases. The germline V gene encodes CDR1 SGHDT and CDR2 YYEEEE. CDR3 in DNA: TGTGCCAGCAGCTTGGTTGTACAGGGATTCTCCTACGAGCAGTACTTC. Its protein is CASSLVVQGFSYEQYF.

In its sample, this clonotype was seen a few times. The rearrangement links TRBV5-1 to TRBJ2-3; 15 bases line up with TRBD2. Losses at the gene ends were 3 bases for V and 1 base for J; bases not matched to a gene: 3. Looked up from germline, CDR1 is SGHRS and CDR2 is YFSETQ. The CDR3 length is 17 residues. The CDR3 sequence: CASSYGTSGRRTDTQYF. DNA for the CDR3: TGCGCCAGCAGCTACGGGACTAGCGGGAGGCGCACAGATACGCAGTATTTT.

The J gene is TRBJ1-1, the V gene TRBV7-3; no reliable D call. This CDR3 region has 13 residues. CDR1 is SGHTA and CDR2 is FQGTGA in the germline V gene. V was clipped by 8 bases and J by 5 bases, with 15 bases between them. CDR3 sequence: CASGETPGTEAFF. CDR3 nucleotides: TGTGCCAGCGGTGAAACCCCGGGGACTGAAGCTTTCTTT.

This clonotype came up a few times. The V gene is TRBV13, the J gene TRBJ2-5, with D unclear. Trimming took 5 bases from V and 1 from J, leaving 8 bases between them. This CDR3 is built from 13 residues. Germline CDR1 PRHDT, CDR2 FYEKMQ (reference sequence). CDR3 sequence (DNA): TGTGCCAGCAGCGGGGTCCGCCAAGAGACCCAGTACTTC. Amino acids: CASSGVRQETQYF.

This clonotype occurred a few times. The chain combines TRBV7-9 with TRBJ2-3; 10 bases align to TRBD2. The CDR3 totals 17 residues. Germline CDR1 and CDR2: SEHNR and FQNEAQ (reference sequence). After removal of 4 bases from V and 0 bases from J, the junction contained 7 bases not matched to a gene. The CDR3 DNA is TGTGCCAGCAGCTCGGGACGGACTAGCGGTAGCACAGATACGCAGTATTTT. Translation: CASSSGRTSGSTDTQYF.

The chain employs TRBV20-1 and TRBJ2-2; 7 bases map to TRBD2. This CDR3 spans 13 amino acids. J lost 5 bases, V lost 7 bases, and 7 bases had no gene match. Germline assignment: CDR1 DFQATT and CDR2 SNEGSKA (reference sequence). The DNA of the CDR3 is TGCAGTGGAATTGGGAGGGGTACCGGGGAGCTGTTTTTT. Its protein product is CSGIGRGTGELFF.

CDR3 protein: CASSFPVTQETQYF. CDR3 sequence (DNA): TGTGCCAGCAGCTTCCCCGTAACACAAGAGACCCAGTACTTC. The chain employs TRBV7-2 and TRBJ2-5; unclear D gene. The CDR3 runs 14 residues. Germline V gene lookup returns CDR1 SGHTA and CDR2 FQGNSA. V lost 3 bases, J lost 2 bases, and 10 bases lay in between. Full variable domain (missing parts from reference TRBV7-2 and TRBJ2-5): GAGVSQSPSNKVTEKGKDVELRCDPISGHTALYWYRQSLGQGLEFLIYFQGNSAPDKSGLPSDRFSAERTGGSVSTLTIQRTQQEDSAVYLCASSFPVTQETQYFGPGTRLLVL.

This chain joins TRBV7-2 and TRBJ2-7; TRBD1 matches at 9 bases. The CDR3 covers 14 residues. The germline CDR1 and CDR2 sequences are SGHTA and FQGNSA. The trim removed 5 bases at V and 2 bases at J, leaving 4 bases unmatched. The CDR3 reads CASSQNRGPYEQYF. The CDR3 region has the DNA TGTGCCAGCAGCCAAAACAGGGGGCCCTACGAGCAGTACTTC.

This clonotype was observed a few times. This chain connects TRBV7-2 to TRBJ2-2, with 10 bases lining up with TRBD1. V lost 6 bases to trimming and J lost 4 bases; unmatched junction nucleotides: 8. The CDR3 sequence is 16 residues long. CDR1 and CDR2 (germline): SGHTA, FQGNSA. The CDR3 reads CASRYDRGLGTGELFF. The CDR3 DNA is TGTGCCAGCAGATATGACAGGGGGCTAGGCACCGGGGAGCTGTTTTTT.

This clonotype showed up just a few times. Here the CDR3 DNA reads TGTGCCAGCAGTTTTTCGGGGGCTTTGGCGTACGAGCAGTACTTC. Its protein is CASSFSGALAYEQYF. This chain uses TRBV12-3 or TRBV12-4 with TRBJ2-7; the D call may be TRBD1 or TRBD2 (6 bases each). V gave up 3 bases and J gave up 4 bases, with 16 bases separating them. The CDR3 runs to 15 residues.

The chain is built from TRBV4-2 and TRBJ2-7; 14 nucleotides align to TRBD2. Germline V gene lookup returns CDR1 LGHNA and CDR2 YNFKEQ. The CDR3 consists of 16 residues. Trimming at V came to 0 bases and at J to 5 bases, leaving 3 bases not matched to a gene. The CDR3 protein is CASSQDRGLAGDEQYF. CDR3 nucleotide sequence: TGTGCCAGCAGCCAAGATAGGGGACTAGCGGGAGACGAGCAGTACTTC.

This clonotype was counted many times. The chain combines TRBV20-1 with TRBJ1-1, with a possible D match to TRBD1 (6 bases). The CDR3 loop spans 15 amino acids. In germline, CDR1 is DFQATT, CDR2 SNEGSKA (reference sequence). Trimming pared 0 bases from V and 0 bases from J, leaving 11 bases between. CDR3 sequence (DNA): TGCAGTGCTAGAGATCGGGGACATATGAACACTGAAGCTTTCTTT. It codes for CSARDRGHMNTEAFF.

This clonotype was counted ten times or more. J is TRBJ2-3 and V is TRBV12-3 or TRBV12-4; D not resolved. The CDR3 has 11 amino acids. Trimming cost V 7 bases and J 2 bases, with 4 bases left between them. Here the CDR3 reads CASTITDTQYF. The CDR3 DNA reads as TGTGCCAGCACCATCACAGATACGCAGTATTTT.

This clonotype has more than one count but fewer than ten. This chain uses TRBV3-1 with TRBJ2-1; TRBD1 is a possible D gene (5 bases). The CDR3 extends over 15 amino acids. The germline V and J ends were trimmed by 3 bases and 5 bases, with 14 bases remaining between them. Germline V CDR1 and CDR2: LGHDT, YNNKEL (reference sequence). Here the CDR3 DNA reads TGTGCCAGCAGCCACACAGGCCTCCTGAACAATGAGCAGTTCTTC. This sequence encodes CASSHTGLLNNEQFF.

CDR3 nucleotide sequence: TGTGCCAGCAGCCCGACTAGCGGGAGACTCTACAATGAGCAGTTCTTC. This translates into CASSPTSGRLYNEQFF. This chain links TRBV7-8 with TRBJ2-1; the match to TRBD2 covers 12 bases. Per germline, CDR1 SGHVS and CDR2 FQNEAQ. V lost 5 bases, J lost 3 bases, and 5 bases stayed unmatched. The CDR3 is made up of 16 amino acids.

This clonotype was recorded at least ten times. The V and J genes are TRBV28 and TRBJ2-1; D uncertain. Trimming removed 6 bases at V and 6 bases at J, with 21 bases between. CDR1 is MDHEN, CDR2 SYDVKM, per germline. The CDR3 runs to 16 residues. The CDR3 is CASSSSWSSQSNEQFF. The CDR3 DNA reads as TGTGCCAGCAGCTCCTCTTGGTCTTCCCAGAGCAATGAGCAGTTCTTC. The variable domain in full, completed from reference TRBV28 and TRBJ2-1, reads DVKVTQSSRYLVKRTGEKVFLECVQDMDHENMFWYRQDPGLGLRLIYFSYDVKMKEKGDIPEGYSVSREKKERFSLILESASTNQTSMYLCASSSSWSSQSNEQFFGPGTRLTVL.

The CDR3 DNA sequence: TGTGCCAGCAGCAAAGGGTACAGGGCGTGGCAAGTGGGACAAGAGACCCAGTACTTC. This gives the protein CASSKGYRAWQVGQETQYF. The gene calls are TRBV21-1 and TRBJ2-5; the D call in the table, TRBD1, was not verified against the DNA. TRBV21-1 is flagged as a pseudogene. The CDR3 contains 19 residues.

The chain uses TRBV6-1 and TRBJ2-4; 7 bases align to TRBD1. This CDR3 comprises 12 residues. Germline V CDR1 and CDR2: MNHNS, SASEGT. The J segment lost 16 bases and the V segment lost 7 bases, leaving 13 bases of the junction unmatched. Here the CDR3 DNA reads TGTGCCAGCACCACCCGACAGGGCCGATTCTACTTC. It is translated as CASTTRQGRFYF.